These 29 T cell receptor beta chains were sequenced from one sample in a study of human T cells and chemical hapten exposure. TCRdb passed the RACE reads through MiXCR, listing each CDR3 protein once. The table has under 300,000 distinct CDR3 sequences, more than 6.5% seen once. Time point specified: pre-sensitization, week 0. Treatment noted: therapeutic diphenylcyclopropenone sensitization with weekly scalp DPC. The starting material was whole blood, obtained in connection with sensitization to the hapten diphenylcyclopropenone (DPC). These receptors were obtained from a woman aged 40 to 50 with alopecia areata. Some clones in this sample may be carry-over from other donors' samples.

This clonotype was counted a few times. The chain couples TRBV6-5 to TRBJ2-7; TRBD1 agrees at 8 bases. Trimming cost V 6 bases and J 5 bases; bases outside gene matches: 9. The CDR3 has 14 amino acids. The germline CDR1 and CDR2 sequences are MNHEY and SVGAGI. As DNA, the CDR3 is TGTGCCAGCAGCCAGGCCAGGGGGCACAACGAGCAGTACTTC. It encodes CASSQARGHNEQYF.

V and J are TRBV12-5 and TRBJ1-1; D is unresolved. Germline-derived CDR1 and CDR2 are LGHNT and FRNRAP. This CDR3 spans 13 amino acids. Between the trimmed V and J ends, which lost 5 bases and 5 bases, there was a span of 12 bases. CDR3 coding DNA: TGTGCTAGTGGTGAATCTGGAGGGACTGAAGCTTTCTTT. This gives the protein CASGESGGTEAFF.

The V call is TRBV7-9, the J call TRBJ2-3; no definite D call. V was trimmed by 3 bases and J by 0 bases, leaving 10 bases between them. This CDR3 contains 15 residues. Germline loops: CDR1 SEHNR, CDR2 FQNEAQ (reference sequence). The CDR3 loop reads CASSFKEASTDTQYF. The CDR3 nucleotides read TGTGCCAGCAGCTTCAAAGAAGCCAGCACAGATACGCAGTATTTT.

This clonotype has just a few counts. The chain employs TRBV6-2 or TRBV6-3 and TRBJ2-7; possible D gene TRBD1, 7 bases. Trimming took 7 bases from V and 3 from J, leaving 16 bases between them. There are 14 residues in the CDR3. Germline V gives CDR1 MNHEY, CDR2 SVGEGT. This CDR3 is CASTRGTVGYEQYF. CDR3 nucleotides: TGTGCCAGCACCCGGGGGACAGTGGGCTACGAGCAGTACTTC.

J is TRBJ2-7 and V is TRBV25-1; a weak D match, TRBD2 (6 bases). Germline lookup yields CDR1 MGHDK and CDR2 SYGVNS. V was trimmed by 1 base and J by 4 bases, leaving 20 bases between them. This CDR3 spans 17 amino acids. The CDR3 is CASSESGSGYGAYEQYF. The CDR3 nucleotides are TGTGCCAGCAGTGAATCCGGGAGCGGATATGGGGCATACGAGCAGTACTTC.

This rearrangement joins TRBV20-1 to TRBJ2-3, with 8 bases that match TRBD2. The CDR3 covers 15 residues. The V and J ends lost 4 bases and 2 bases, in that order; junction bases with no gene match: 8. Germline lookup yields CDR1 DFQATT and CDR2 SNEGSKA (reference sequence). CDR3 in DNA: TGCAGTGCTACCAGCGGGAGCAGGGTCACAGATACGCAGTATTTT. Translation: CSATSGSRVTDTQYF.

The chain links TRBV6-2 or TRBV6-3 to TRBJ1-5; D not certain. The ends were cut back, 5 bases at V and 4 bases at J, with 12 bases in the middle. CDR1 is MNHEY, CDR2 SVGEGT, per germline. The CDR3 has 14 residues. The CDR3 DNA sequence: TGTGCCAGCAGTAGGCCGATAGGGAATCAGCCCCAGCATTTT. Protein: CASSRPIGNQPQHF.

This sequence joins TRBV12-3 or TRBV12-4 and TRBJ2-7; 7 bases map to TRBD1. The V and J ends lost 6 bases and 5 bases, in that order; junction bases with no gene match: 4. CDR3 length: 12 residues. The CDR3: CASRTTGNEQYF. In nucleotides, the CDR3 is TGTGCCAGCAGGACGACAGGGAACGAGCAGTACTTC.

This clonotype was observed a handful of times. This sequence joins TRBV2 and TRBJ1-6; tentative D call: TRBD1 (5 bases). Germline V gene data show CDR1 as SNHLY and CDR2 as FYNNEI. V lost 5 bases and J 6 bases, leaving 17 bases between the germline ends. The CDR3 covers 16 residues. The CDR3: CASSRASGATNSPLHF. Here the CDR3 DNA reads TGTGCCAGCAGTAGAGCCTCCGGGGCCACTAATTCACCCCTCCACTTT.

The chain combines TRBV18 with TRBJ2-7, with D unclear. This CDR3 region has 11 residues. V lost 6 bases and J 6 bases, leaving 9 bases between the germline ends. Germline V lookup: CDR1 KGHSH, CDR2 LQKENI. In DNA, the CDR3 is TGTGCCAGCTCGCCCGGTCGCGAGCAGTACTTC. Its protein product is CASSPGREQYF. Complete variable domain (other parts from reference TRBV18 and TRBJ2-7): NAGVMQNPRHLVRRRGQEARLRCSPMKGHSHVYWYRQLPEEGLKFMVYLQKENIIDESGMPKERFSAEFPKEGPSILRIQQVVRGDSAAYFCASSPGREQYFGPGTRLTVT.

CDR3 in amino acids: CASSPRGASGANVLTF. The DNA for the CDR3 is TGTGCCAGCAGCCCGCGGGGGGCCTCTGGGGCCAACGTCCTGACTTTC. The chain employs TRBV5-5 and TRBJ2-6; 8 bases match TRBD2. Germline loops: CDR1 SGHKS, CDR2 YYEKEE (reference sequence). V dropped 4 bases and J dropped 0; count of bases not matched to a gene: 3. CDR3 length: 16 residues. Filled out from reference TRBV5-5 and TRBJ2-6, the complete variable domain reads DAGVTQSPTHLIKTRGQQVTLRCSPISGHKSVSWYQQVLGQGPQFIFQYYEKEERGRGNFPDRFSARQFPNYSSELNVNALLLGDSALYLCASSPRGASGANVLTFGAGSRLTVL.

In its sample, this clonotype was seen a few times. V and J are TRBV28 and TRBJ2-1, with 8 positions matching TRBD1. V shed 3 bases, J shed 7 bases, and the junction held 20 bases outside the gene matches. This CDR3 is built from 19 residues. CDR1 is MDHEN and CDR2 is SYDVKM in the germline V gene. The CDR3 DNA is TGTGCCAGCAGTTTCGTGCAGGGGGCTCTAGCGCGGGATAGGAATGAGCAGTTCTTC. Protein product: CASSFVQGALARDRNEQFF.

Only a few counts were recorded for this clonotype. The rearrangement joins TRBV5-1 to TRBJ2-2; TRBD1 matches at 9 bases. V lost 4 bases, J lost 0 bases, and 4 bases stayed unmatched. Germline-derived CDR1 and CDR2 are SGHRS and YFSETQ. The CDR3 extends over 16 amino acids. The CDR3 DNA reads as TGCGCCAGCAGCCGGACAGGGGCCCCGAACACCGGGGAGCTGTTTTTT. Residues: CASSRTGAPNTGELFF. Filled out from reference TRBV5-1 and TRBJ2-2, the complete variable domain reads KAGVTQTPRYLIKTRGQQVTLSCSPISGHRSVSWYQQTPGQGLQFLFEYFSETQRNKGNFPGRFSGRQFSNSRSEMNVSTLELGDSALYLCASSRTGAPNTGELFFGEGSRLTVL.

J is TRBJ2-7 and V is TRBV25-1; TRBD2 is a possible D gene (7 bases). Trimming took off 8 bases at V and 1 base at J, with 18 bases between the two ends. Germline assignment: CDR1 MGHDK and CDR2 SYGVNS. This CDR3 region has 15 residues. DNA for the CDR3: TGTGCCAGCTCCCTTCCGGGGGGCAGATCCTACGAGCAGTACTTC. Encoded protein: CASSLPGGRSYEQYF.

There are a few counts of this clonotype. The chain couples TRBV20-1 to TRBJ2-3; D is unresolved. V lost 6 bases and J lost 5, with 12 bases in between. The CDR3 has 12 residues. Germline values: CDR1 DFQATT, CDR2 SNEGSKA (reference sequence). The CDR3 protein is CSAKRRIDTQYF. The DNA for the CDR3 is TGCAGTGCCAAGAGAAGGATAGATACGCAGTATTTT.

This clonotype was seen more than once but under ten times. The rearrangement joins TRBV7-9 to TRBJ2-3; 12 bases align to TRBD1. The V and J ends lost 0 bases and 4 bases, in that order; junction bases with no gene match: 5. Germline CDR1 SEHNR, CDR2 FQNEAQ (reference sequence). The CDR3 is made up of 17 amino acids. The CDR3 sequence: CASSLAKGQGAADTQYF. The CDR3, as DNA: TGTGCCAGCAGCTTAGCGAAGGGACAGGGGGCCGCAGATACGCAGTATTTT. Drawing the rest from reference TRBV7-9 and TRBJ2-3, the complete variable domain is DTGVSQNPRHKITKRGQNVTFRCDPISEHNRLYWYRQTLGQGPEFLTYFQNEAQLEKSRLLSDRFSAERPKGSFSTLEIQRTEQGDSAMYLCASSLAKGQGAADTQYFGPGTRLTVL.

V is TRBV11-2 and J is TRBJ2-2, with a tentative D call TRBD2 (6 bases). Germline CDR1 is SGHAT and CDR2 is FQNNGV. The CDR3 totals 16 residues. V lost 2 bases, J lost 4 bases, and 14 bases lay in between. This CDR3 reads CASSLLILAATGELFF. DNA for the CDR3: TGTGCCAGCAGCTTATTGATACTAGCAGCCACCGGGGAGCTGTTTTTT.

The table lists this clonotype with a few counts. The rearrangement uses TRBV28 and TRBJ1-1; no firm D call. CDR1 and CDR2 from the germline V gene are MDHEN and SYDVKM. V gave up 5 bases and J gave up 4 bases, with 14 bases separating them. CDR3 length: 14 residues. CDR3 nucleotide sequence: TGTGCCAGCAGTGGGAATATGCTTCTCACTGAAGCTTTCTTT. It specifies CASSGNMLLTEAFF.

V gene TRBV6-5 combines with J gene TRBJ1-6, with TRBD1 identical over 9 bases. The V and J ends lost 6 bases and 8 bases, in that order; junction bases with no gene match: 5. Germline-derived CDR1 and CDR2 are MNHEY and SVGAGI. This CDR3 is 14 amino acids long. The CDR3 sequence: CASRWGQGDSPLHF. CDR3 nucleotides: TGTGCCAGCAGGTGGGGACAGGGTGATTCACCCCTCCACTTT.

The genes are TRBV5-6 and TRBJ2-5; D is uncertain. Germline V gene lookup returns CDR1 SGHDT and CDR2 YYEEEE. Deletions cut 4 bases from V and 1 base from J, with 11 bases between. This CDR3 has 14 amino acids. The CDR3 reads CASSPQVTQETQYF. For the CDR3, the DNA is TGTGCCAGCAGCCCTCAGGTGACCCAAGAGACCCAGTACTTC. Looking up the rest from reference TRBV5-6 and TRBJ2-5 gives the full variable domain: DAGVTQSPTHLIKTRGQQVTLRCSPKSGHDTVSWYQQALGQGPQFIFQYYEEEERQRGNFPDRFSGHQFPNYSSELNVNALLLGDSALYLCASSPQVTQETQYFGPGTRLLVL.

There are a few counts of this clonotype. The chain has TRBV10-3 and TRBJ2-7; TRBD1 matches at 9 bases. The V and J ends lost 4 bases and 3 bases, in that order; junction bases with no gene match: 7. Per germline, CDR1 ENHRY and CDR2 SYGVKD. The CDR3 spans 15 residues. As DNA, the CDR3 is TGTGCCATCAGTGGAACCGGGACAGGGATCTACGAGCAGTACTTC. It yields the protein CAISGTGTGIYEQYF.

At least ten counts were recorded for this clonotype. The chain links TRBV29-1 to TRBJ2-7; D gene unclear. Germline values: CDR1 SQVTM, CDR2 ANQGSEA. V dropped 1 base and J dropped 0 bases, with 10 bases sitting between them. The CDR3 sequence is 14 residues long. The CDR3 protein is CSVEGQENSYEQYF. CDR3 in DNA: TGCAGCGTTGAAGGGCAGGAGAACTCCTACGAGCAGTACTTC.

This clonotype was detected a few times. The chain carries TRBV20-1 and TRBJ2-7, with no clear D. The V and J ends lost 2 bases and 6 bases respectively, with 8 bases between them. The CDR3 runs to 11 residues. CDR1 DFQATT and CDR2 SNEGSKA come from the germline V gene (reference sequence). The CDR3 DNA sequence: TGCAGTGCTAGATCCCCCCCCGAGCAGTACTTC. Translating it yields CSARSPPEQYF.

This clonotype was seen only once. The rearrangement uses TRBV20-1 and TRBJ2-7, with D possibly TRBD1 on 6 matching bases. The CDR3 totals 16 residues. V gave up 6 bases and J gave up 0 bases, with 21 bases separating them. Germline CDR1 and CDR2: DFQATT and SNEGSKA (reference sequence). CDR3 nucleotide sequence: TGCAGTGCGCGTCCGGGACACCCAGCTCCCTCCTACGAGCAGTACTTC. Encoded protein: CSARPGHPAPSYEQYF.

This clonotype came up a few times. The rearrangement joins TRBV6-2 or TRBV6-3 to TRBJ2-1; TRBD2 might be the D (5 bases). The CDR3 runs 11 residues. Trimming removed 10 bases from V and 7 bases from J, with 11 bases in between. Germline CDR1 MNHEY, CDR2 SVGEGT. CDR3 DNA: TGTGCCACCGCACTAGTTAATGAGCAGTTCTTC. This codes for CATALVNEQFF.

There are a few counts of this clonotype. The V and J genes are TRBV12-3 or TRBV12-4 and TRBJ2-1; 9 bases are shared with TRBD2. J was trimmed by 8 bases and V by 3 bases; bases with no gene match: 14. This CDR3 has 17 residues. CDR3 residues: CASSFGKTSGSGDEQFF. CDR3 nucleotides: TGTGCCAGCAGTTTCGGAAAGACTAGCGGATCGGGGGATGAGCAGTTCTTC.

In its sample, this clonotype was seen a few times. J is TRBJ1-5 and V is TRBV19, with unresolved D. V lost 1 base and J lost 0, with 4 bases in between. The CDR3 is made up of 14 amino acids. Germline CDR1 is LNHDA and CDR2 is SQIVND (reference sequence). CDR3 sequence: CASSIANSNQPQHF. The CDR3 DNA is TGTGCCAGTAGTATAGCCAATAGCAATCAGCCCCAGCATTTT. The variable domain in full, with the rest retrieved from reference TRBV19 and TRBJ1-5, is DGGITQSPKYLFRKEGQNVTLSCEQNLNHDAMYWYRQDPGQGLRLIYYSQIVNDFQKGDIAEGYSVSREKKESFPLTVTSAQKNPTAFYLCASSIANSNQPQHFGDGTRLSIL.

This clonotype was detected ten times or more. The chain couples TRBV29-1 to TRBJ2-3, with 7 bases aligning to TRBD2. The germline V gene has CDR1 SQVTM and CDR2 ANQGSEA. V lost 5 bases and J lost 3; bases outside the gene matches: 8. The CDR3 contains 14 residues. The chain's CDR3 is CSVSRGEVTDTQYF. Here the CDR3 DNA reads TGCAGCGTTTCCCGGGGGGAGGTGACAGATACGCAGTATTTT.

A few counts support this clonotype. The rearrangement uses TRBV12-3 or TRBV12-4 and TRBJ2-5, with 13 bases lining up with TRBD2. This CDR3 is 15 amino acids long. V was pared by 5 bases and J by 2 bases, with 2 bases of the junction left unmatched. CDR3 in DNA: TGTGCCAGCAGTACGGGACTAGCGGGGCAAGAGACCCAGTACTTC. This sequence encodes CASSTGLAGQETQYF.